Presented here are 17 T cell receptor beta chains from one specimen sequenced in a study of T-cell reconstitution after alpha-beta-depleted transplantation in children. Preparation of the TCRbeta library was carried out with unique molecular identifiers. TCRdb processed the PCR reads anew with MiXCR; each CDR3 protein has one entry. The repertoire consists of under 400,000 distinct CDR3 sequences, with 20% to 30% occurring once and the leading ten covering approximately 9.9%. The source material was PBMCs, mostly from graft donor cells, sampled 180 days after TCRalphabeta/CD19-depleted stem cell transplant. All receptors come from a male patient between 5 and 17 years old who had a stem cell transplant for acute lymphoblastic leukemia, so the T cells may come from the graft donor.

The rearrangement uses TRBV12-3 or TRBV12-4 and TRBJ2-2; TRBD2 might be the D (5 bases). The CDR3 runs 14 residues. Trimming shortened V by 5 bases and J by 5 bases, and 12 bases separated the two germline ends. CDR3 in amino acids: CASSRNGGTGELFF. The DNA of the CDR3 is TGTGCCAGCAGTCGAAACGGAGGAACCGGGGAGCTGTTTTTT.

The gene calls are TRBV29-1 and TRBJ2-1; no reliable D call. CDR1 and CDR2 from the germline V gene are SQVTM and ANQGSEA. V was clipped by 7 bases and J by 5 bases, with 0 bases between them. This CDR3 has 8 residues. CDR3 DNA: TGCAGCGACAATGAGCAGTTCTTC. It encodes CSDNEQFF.

This chain connects TRBV29-1 to TRBJ2-7; TRBD2 agrees at 10 bases. This CDR3 is built from 13 residues. Trimming removed 6 bases from V and 2 bases from J; junction bases left unmatched: 4. Germline CDR1 SQVTM, CDR2 ANQGSEA. This chain's CDR3 is CSVDSGRAYEQYF. The CDR3 DNA sequence: TGCAGCGTCGACAGCGGGAGGGCCTACGAGCAGTACTTC.

A few counts support this clonotype. The chain joins TRBV9 to TRBJ2-3; D not certain. This CDR3 is 13 amino acids long. V was pared by 0 bases and J by 5 bases, with 7 bases between. The germline V gene encodes CDR1 SGDLS and CDR2 YYNGEE. CDR3 residues: CASSVVDIDTQYF. CDR3 nucleotide sequence: TGTGCCAGCAGCGTAGTGGATATAGATACGCAGTATTTT. The full variable domain, its missing parts supplied by reference TRBV9 and TRBJ2-3, is DSGVTQTPKHLITATGQRVTLRCSPRSGDLSVYWYQQSLDQGLQFLIQYYNGEERAKGNILERFSAQQFPDLHSELNLSSLELGDSALYFCASSVVDIDTQYFGPGTRLTVL.

J is TRBJ2-7 and V is TRBV5-1; D unclear. The germline CDR1 and CDR2 sequences are SGHRS and YFSETQ. V lost 0 bases and J lost 1, with 5 bases in between. The CDR3 is made up of 13 amino acids. CDR3 in amino acids: CASSLEQSYEQYF. CDR3 DNA: TGCGCCAGCAGCTTGGAACAATCCTACGAGCAGTACTTC.

J is TRBJ2-1 and V is TRBV10-2; 9 positions agree with TRBD2. V shed 8 bases, J shed 8 bases, and the junction held 7 bases outside the gene matches. Germline-derived CDR1 and CDR2 are WSHSY and SAAADI. The CDR3 is 13 residues long. CDR3 bases: TGCGCCAGCCTTAGCGGGAGTCTTCATGAGCAGTTCTTC. Translated: CASLSGSLHEQFF.

A few counts support this clonotype. The chain is built from TRBV7-3 and TRBJ2-1; 11 bases line up with TRBD2. Germline loops: CDR1 SGHTA, CDR2 FQGTGA. With V trimmed by 2 bases and J by 4 bases, 7 bases remained unmatched. CDR3 length equals 17 residues. CDR3 coding DNA: TGTGCCAGCAGCTTACGGGCCGGGACTAGCGGTTACAATGAGCAGTTCTTC. Translated, it gives CASSLRAGTSGYNEQFF.

This clonotype was detected a few times. This chain uses TRBV4-1 with TRBJ2-7, with 8 positions matching TRBD1. The germline V gene encodes CDR1 MGHRA and CDR2 YSYEKL. The CDR3 length is 15 residues. The V and J ends lost 5 bases and 3 bases, in that order; junction bases with no gene match: 9. The CDR3 region has the DNA TGCGCCAGCAGCTATGGAGGGACAGGACTCTACGAGCAGTACTTC. Protein sequence: CASSYGGTGLYEQYF.

This clonotype showed up just a few times. V is TRBV11-1 and J is TRBJ2-2, with TRBD2 matching 10 bases. The CDR3 has 18 amino acids. Germline trimming cut 5 bases from V and 1 base from J; bases unmatched to any gene: 10. Per the germline V gene, CDR1 is SGHAT and CDR2 is FQDESV (reference sequence). The CDR3 DNA is TGTGCCAGCAGCCCCCCGGGACTAGCGACTATGAACACCGGGGAGCTGTTTTTT. It translates to CASSPPGLATMNTGELFF.

The chain's CDR3 is CASSVAPYGTQQETQYF. CDR3 coding DNA: TGTGCCAGCAGCGTAGCTCCCTACGGGACCCAACAAGAGACCCAGTACTTC. The chain recombines TRBV9 with TRBJ2-5; either TRBD1 or TRBD2 may supply D (5 bases each). V was shortened by 0 bases and J by 2 bases, with 17 bases between the two germline ends. Germline CDR1 reads SGDLS; CDR2 reads YYNGEE. The CDR3 loop spans 17 amino acids. The full variable domain, its missing parts supplied by reference TRBV9 and TRBJ2-5, is DSGVTQTPKHLITATGQRVTLRCSPRSGDLSVYWYQQSLDQGLQFLIQYYNGEERAKGNILERFSAQQFPDLHSELNLSSLELGDSALYFCASSVAPYGTQQETQYFGPGTRLLVL.

This chain uses TRBV7-3 with TRBJ2-1; TRBD1 might be the D (5 bases). The V and J ends lost 5 bases and 2 bases respectively, with 13 bases between them. The V gene's germline CDR1 is SGHTA and CDR2 FQGTGA. The CDR3 covers 15 residues. The CDR3 reads CASSPQGRTYNEQFF. The CDR3 DNA reads as TGTGCCAGCAGCCCCCAGGGCAGGACCTACAATGAGCAGTTCTTC.

DNA for the CDR3: TGTGCCAGCAGTTTAATGGGCAGCTTCTATGGCTACACCTTC. This sequence encodes CASSLMGSFYGYTF. The chain couples TRBV12-3 or TRBV12-4 to TRBJ1-2; D is ambiguous. CDR3 length equals 14 residues. V was trimmed by 2 bases and J by 4 bases, leaving 11 bases between them.

The genes are TRBV6-1 and TRBJ2-1; weak D call: TRBD1 (6 bases). V was trimmed by 8 bases and J by 10 bases, leaving 21 bases between them. The CDR3 has 14 residues. CDR1 and CDR2 from the germline V gene are MNHNS and SASEGT. In DNA form, the CDR3 reads TGTGCCAGCCACCGGGACATTCCTTCGAGGGAGCAGTTCTTC. Translation: CASHRDIPSREQFF.

This clonotype was counted between two and nine times. The chain couples TRBV11-2 to TRBJ2-3, with D uncertain. CDR1 is SGHAT, CDR2 FQNNGV, per germline. This CDR3 has 14 amino acids. Trimming took off 6 bases at V and 5 bases at J, with 15 bases between the two ends. In DNA form, the CDR3 reads TGTGCCAGCAGTTCCCTGGCTTCTCTAGATACGCAGTATTTT. Its translation is CASSSLASLDTQYF.

This clonotype has more than one count but fewer than ten. The chain employs TRBV7-9 and TRBJ1-4; no clear D gene. V lost 3 bases, J lost 8 bases, and 10 bases lay in between. This CDR3 is 13 amino acids long. Germline CDR1 is SEHNR and CDR2 is FQNEAQ (reference sequence). This CDR3 reads CASSFLSGEKLFF. CDR3 sequence (DNA): TGTGCCAGCAGCTTCCTCAGCGGAGAAAAACTGTTTTTT.

This chain links TRBV7-8 with TRBJ2-3; D tentatively reads TRBD1 or TRBD2 (5 bases each). The ends were cut back, 4 bases at V and 4 bases at J, with 15 bases in the middle. The CDR3 is 15 residues long. Germline CDR1 SGHVS, CDR2 FQNEAQ. CDR3 sequence reads: CASSYPGVGADTQYF. The CDR3 bases are TGTGCCAGCAGCTACCCTGGGGTGGGGGCAGATACGCAGTATTTT. Full variable domain (remainder filled in from reference TRBV7-8 and TRBJ2-3): GAGVSQSPRYKVAKRGQDVALRCDPISGHVSLFWYQQALGQGPEFLTYFQNEAQLDKSGLPSDRFFAERPEGSVSTLKIQRTQQEDSAVYLCASSYPGVGADTQYFGPGTRLTVL.

Only a few counts were recorded for this clonotype. The chain has TRBV18 and TRBJ2-1, with a weak D call TRBD2 (7 bases). CDR1 KGHSH and CDR2 LQKENI come from the germline V gene. Between the trimmed V and J ends, which lost 0 bases and 4 bases, there was a span of 16 bases. This CDR3 is 17 amino acids long. The chain's CDR3 is CASSPPWGRESYNEQFF. The CDR3 DNA reads TGTGCCAGCTCACCACCATGGGGGCGGGAGTCTTACAATGAGCAGTTCTTC.